The next 21 T cell receptor beta chains were all read from a single sample in a study of shared clonotypes between healthy human individuals. TCRdb's table, derived via immunoSEQ multiplex PCR, lists solely in-frame clones and lacks some. The profile shows about a million clones, about 77% of them singletons. The sample consisted of memory CD4+ T cells sorted from blood. Documented subset: CD45RA-negative fraction. These receptors were collected from a man aged 18 to 30 in good health.

The gene calls are TRBV28 and TRBJ1-2; 7 positions agree with TRBD1. This CDR3 spans 14 amino acids. J gave up 1 base and V 8 bases, and 7 bases lay outside the gene matches. Looked up from germline, CDR1 is MDHEN and CDR2 is SYDVKM. This CDR3 reads CASHRQGINYGYTF. The CDR3 DNA reads as TGTGCCAGCCATAGACAGGGAATTAACTATGGCTACACCTTC.

This clone appeared once. The chain joins TRBV7-2 to TRBJ2-1, with 16 positions matching TRBD2. V lost 5 bases and J lost 0; bases outside the gene matches: 7. Germline V gene lookup returns CDR1 SGHTA and CDR2 FQGNSA. The CDR3 spans 19 residues. As DNA, the CDR3 is TGTGCCAGCAGCGCTACCGGGACTAGCGGGGGGGCCTCCTACAATGAGCAGTTCTTC. Translating gives CASSATGTSGGASYNEQFF.

This clone has just one count. The genes are TRBV29-1 and TRBJ1-4; 9 nucleotides line up with TRBD1. Germline CDR1 and CDR2: SQVTM and ANQGSEA. Trimming took 4 bases from V and 6 from J; bases not matched to a gene: 6. The CDR3 is 14 amino acids. In DNA form, the CDR3 reads TGCAGCGTTGGGAGCGGGACAGGGTATGAAAAACTGTTTTTT. Amino acids: CSVGSGTGYEKLFF. Complete variable domain (other parts from reference TRBV29-1 and TRBJ1-4): SAVISQKPSRDICQRGTSLTIQCQVDSQVTMMFWYRQQPGQSLTLIATANQGSEATYESGFVIDKFPISRPNLTFSTLTVSNMSPEDSSIYLCSVGSGTGYEKLFFGSGTQLSVL.

The chain links TRBV4-1 to TRBJ2-7; no reliable D call. V was shortened by 0 bases and J by 6 bases, with 6 bases between the two germline ends. The germline V gene encodes CDR1 MGHRA and CDR2 YSYEKL. CDR3 length: 12 residues. The CDR3 coding sequence is TGCGCCAGCAGCCAAGATCCGGGCGAGCAGTACTTC. Protein: CASSQDPGEQYF.

This chain links TRBV29-1 with TRBJ2-3, with D maybe TRBD1 (7 bases). Germline V lookup: CDR1 SQVTM, CDR2 ANQGSEA. The CDR3 sequence is 14 residues long. Trimming stripped 3 bases from V and 3 bases from J, with 13 bases between. The chain's CDR3 is CSVDVAGQTDTQYF. The CDR3 nucleotides read TGCAGCGTTGATGTGGCGGGACAGACAGATACGCAGTATTTT.

This chain connects TRBV4-1 to TRBJ2-7; 13 bases align to TRBD2. The germline V gene has CDR1 MGHRA and CDR2 YSYEKL. The J segment lost 1 base and the V segment lost 4 bases, leaving 7 bases of the junction unmatched. The CDR3 is 17 residues long. The CDR3 sequence is CASSPKLAGGRSYEQYF. The CDR3, as DNA: TGCGCCAGCAGCCCAAAACTAGCGGGGGGGCGTTCCTACGAGCAGTACTTC.

The chain carries TRBV7-9 and TRBJ1-5; no clear D. CDR1 and CDR2 (germline): SEHNR, FQNEAQ (reference sequence). Trimming stripped 7 bases from V and 1 base from J, with 11 bases between. The CDR3 runs 14 residues. The CDR3 loop reads CASKGTGSNQPQHF. For the CDR3, the DNA is TGTGCCAGCAAAGGAACGGGGAGCAATCAGCCCCAGCATTTT.

This chain connects TRBV5-5 to TRBJ1-4; TRBD1 matches at 8 bases. CDR1 SGHKS and CDR2 YYEKEE come from the germline V gene (reference sequence). Trimming took 6 bases from V and 8 from J; bases not matched to a gene: 15. The CDR3 contains 16 residues. CDR3 sequence: CASNISPGQGGEKLFF. CDR3 coding DNA: TGTGCCAGCAACATATCTCCCGGACAGGGAGGAGAAAAACTGTTTTTT.

The chain is built from TRBV18 and TRBJ1-3; D possibly corresponds to TRBD1 (5 bases). Germline assignment: CDR1 KGHSH and CDR2 LQKENI. Trimming removed 6 bases at V and 12 bases at J, with 15 bases between. This CDR3 region has 12 residues. The CDR3 sequence is CASSPSREIIYF. The DNA for the CDR3 is TGTGCCAGCTCCCCGTCCAGGGAGATCATATATTTT.

The CDR3 here is CASSPGTSNTGELFF. The CDR3 DNA is TGTGCCAGCAGCCCCGGGACCTCGAACACCGGGGAGCTGTTTTTT. The V call is TRBV11-2, the J call TRBJ2-2; D tentatively reads TRBD1 or TRBD2 (5 bases each). There are 15 residues in the CDR3. The V end lost 5 bases, the J end lost 0 bases, and 10 bases lay between the germline ends. The germline V gene encodes CDR1 SGHAT and CDR2 FQNNGV.

The chain carries TRBV12-5 and TRBJ1-6; D remains unclear. V gave up 5 bases and J gave up 7 bases, with 12 bases separating them. The CDR3 loop spans 14 amino acids. The germline gives CDR1 LGHNT, CDR2 FRNRAP. CDR3: CASGPSRRNSPLHF. The CDR3 DNA reads TGTGCTAGTGGTCCCAGCAGGAGGAATTCACCCCTCCACTTT.

This chain connects TRBV6-5 to TRBJ2-4; 12 bases align to TRBD1. Per germline, CDR1 MNHEY and CDR2 SVGAGI. The CDR3 has 14 residues. J lost 10 bases, V lost 5 bases, and 6 bases had no gene match. The CDR3 DNA sequence: TGTGCCAGCAGTACCCGGGACAGGGGGCGGATTCAGTACTTC. Translated: CASSTRDRGRIQYF.

As for this clone: In the same sample, other DNA sequences code for this CDR3. This chain links TRBV6-5 with TRBJ2-5; perhaps TRBD1 as D (5 bases). The CDR3 runs to 14 residues. Germline V CDR1 and CDR2: MNHEY, SVGAGI. V lost 7 bases and J lost 3, with 15 bases in between. The DNA for the CDR3 is TGTGCCAGCACCAAGTGGGGCAGTAAAGAGACCCAGTACTTC. This codes for CASTKWGSKETQYF.

Turning to this clone: Different DNA sequences within this sample yield the same CDR3. The chain links TRBV30 to TRBJ2-7; TRBD1 aligns across 7 bases. CDR1 is GTSNPN, CDR2 SVGIG, per germline (reference sequence). V lost 1 base to trimming and J lost 2 bases; unmatched junction nucleotides: 2. The CDR3 is 13 residues long. The CDR3 DNA follows: TGTGCCTGGAGTGGACAGGGACCCTACGAGCAGTACTTC. This encodes CAWSGQGPYEQYF.

The chain has TRBV2 and TRBJ2-5, with 12 nucleotides matching TRBD2. The CDR3 extends over 19 amino acids. V trimming: 5 bases; J trimming: 1 base; junction bases outside the gene matches: 14. Germline V gene lookup returns CDR1 SNHLY and CDR2 FYNNEI. CDR3 region: CASSSTSGGRVLPQETQYF. As DNA, the CDR3 is TGTGCCAGCAGTTCCACTAGCGGGGGGCGAGTTTTGCCCCAAGAGACCCAGTACTTC. The whole variable domain, filled in from reference TRBV2 and TRBJ2-5, reads EPEVTQTPSHQVTQMGQEVILRCVPISNHLYFYWYRQILGQKVEFLVSFYNNEISEKSEIFDDQFSVERPDGSNFTLKIRSTKLEDSAMYFCASSSTSGGRVLPQETQYFGPGTRLLVL.

The chain uses TRBV5-4 and TRBJ2-5, with TRBD2 identical over 8 bases. CDR1 and CDR2 (germline): SGHNT, YYREEE (reference sequence). The trim removed 0 bases at V and 2 bases at J, leaving 3 bases unmatched. The CDR3 loop spans 15 amino acids. CDR3 amino acids: CASSLGGGYQETQYF. The CDR3 bases are TGTGCCAGCAGCTTGGGCGGGGGGTATCAAGAGACCCAGTACTTC. Full variable domain (rest looked up from reference TRBV5-4 and TRBJ2-5): ETGVTQSPTHLIKTRGQQVTLRCSSQSGHNTVSWYQQALGQGPQFIFQYYREEENGRGNFPPRFSGLQFPNYSSELNVNALELDDSALYLCASSLGGGYQETQYFGPGTRLLVL.

Worth noting for this clone: This specimen includes other DNA sequences encoding the same CDR3. The V gene is TRBV2, the J gene TRBJ1-2; 9 nucleotides match TRBD1. This CDR3 has 13 residues. With 5 bases clipped from V and 5 bases from J, the junction kept 3 bases outside the gene matches. Germline V lookup: CDR1 SNHLY, CDR2 FYNNEI. CDR3 nucleotides: TGTGCCAGCAGTCCGGGACAGGGTTATGGCTACACCTTC. Translating it yields CASSPGQGYGYTF.

This chain joins TRBV19 and TRBJ2-7, with D tentatively TRBD2 (6 bases). Germline CDR1 LNHDA, CDR2 SQIVND (reference sequence). The CDR3 consists of 14 residues. The V gene lost 4 bases and the J gene lost 5 bases, with 15 bases spanning the gap. The chain's CDR3 is CASSTGRGTHEQYF. DNA for the CDR3: TGTGCCAGTAGTACAGGACGGGGGACCCACGAGCAGTACTTC. Using reference TRBV19 and TRBJ2-7 for the parts outside the CDR3, the full variable domain is DGGITQSPKYLFRKEGQNVTLSCEQNLNHDAMYWYRQDPGQGLRLIYYSQIVNDFQKGDIAEGYSVSREKKESFPLTVTSAQKNPTAFYLCASSTGRGTHEQYFGPGTRLTVT.

The rearrangement links TRBV7-9 to TRBJ2-3; TRBD2 matches at 8 bases. The CDR3 has 14 residues. Germline V gives CDR1 SEHNR, CDR2 FQNEAQ (reference sequence). V lost 7 bases and J lost 4; bases outside the gene matches: 7. The DNA of the CDR3 is TGTGCCAGCATTACGACGGGAGGGTCAGATACGCAGTATTTT. Translating it yields CASITTGGSDTQYF.

V gene TRBV7-9 combines with J gene TRBJ2-3; 7 bases match TRBD1. V lost 5 bases, J lost 2 bases, and 10 bases stayed unmatched. The CDR3 runs 16 residues. Germline CDR1 SEHNR, CDR2 FQNEAQ (reference sequence). CDR3 residues: CASSLMTGTITDTQYF. DNA for the CDR3: TGTGCCAGCAGCCTAATGACAGGGACAATCACAGATACGCAGTATTTT.

This chain connects TRBV5-4 to TRBJ2-1, with TRBD1 as a possible D gene (6 bases). The CDR3 has 16 amino acids. The ends were cut back, 4 bases at V and 0 bases at J, with 14 bases in the middle. Looked up from germline, CDR1 is SGHNT and CDR2 is YYREEE (reference sequence). The CDR3 region is CASSGRDMVSYNEQFF. The CDR3 DNA follows: TGTGCCAGCAGCGGACGGGACATGGTCTCCTACAATGAGCAGTTCTTC.